This T cell receptor (beta chain) was captured by sequencing in a study of blood T cell repertoires in COVID-19. Study in general: The United States, Italy and Spain provided the acute and convalescent COVID-19 samples.

In the original processing: The authors estimated nucleated cell counts from reference gene primer amplification. TCRdb's table, derived via immunoSEQ multiplex PCR, lists solely in-frame clones and lacks some. Clone size and V and J calls were adopted from that table, with D and trimming inferred from the DNA. The table has about 670,000 clones, around 89% seen once. The germline V gene has CDR1 PRHDT and CDR2 FYEKMQ (reference sequence). CDR3 length equals 14 residues. V trimming: 7 bases; J trimming: 3 bases; junction bases outside the gene matches: 7. This clonotype originated in a woman between 18 and 29 years old with acute or convalescent COVID-19. The sample comprised peripheral blood. This rearrangement joins TRBV13 to TRBJ1-2; 8 bases fit TRBD1. CDR3 sequence: CASNLGQGDYGYTF. The CDR3 bases are TGTGCCAGCAACCTCGGACAGGGCGACTATGGCTACACCTTC.